This section outlines one TCR beta chain sequence together with its context. The germline gives CDR1 GTSNPN, CDR2 SVGIG (reference sequence). The CDR3 runs to 14 residues. V lost 1 base and J lost 6; bases outside the gene matches: 8. The data originate from a study of cytomegalovirus exposure and HLA in healthy donors. Study context: The 120 or so validation repertoires used a platform that matched the one used for the 666 first-cohort repertoires, as a later analysis reported.

The data were produced by immunoSEQ multiplex PCR, yet TCRdb's version contains in-frame clones alone and is incomplete. The sample holds 100,000 to 150,000 clones; around nine tenths are singletons and the top ten take 1.9%. Sequenced material: PBMCs. The receptor comes from a woman between 18 and 29 years old in good health and CMV-seronegative. This chain uses TRBV30 with TRBJ2-5, with TRBD1 matching over 7 bases. For the CDR3, the DNA is TGTGCCTGGAGTGCGTATCGCAGGGGGAAGACCCAGTACTTC. It is translated as CAWSAYRRGKTQYF.